This TCR beta chain was recovered during a study of PD-L1 blockade in urothelial cancer. About the study: Blood was subjected to analysis at 3 weeks (second dose) and 6 weeks following treatment start. The median T cell count in blood samples was more than 110,000.

V lost 0 bases and J 7 bases, leaving 13 bases between the germline ends. CDR3 size: 15 residues. The germline gives CDR1 LGHNA, CDR2 YSLEER. Time point of the sample: pretreatment peripheral blood. Each patient gave between 1 and 8 samples, pretreatment and on-treatment. TCRdb keeps only in-frame clones here, not all; method: immunoSEQ multiplex PCR. The repertoire has 54,000 or so clones, 75% to 90% of them found once; the top ten carry 1% to 1.5%. This clonotype was obtained from a man between 50 and 59 years old with urothelial cancer. The chain has TRBV4-3 and TRBJ1-5; TRBD1 might be the D (5 bases). Material: PBMCs, obtained around atezolizumab (anti-PD-L1) treatment. CDR3 sequence: CASSQDPRGTQPQHF. CDR3 coding DNA: TGCGCCAGCAGCCAAGACCCTAGGGGTACCCAGCCCCAGCATTTT.